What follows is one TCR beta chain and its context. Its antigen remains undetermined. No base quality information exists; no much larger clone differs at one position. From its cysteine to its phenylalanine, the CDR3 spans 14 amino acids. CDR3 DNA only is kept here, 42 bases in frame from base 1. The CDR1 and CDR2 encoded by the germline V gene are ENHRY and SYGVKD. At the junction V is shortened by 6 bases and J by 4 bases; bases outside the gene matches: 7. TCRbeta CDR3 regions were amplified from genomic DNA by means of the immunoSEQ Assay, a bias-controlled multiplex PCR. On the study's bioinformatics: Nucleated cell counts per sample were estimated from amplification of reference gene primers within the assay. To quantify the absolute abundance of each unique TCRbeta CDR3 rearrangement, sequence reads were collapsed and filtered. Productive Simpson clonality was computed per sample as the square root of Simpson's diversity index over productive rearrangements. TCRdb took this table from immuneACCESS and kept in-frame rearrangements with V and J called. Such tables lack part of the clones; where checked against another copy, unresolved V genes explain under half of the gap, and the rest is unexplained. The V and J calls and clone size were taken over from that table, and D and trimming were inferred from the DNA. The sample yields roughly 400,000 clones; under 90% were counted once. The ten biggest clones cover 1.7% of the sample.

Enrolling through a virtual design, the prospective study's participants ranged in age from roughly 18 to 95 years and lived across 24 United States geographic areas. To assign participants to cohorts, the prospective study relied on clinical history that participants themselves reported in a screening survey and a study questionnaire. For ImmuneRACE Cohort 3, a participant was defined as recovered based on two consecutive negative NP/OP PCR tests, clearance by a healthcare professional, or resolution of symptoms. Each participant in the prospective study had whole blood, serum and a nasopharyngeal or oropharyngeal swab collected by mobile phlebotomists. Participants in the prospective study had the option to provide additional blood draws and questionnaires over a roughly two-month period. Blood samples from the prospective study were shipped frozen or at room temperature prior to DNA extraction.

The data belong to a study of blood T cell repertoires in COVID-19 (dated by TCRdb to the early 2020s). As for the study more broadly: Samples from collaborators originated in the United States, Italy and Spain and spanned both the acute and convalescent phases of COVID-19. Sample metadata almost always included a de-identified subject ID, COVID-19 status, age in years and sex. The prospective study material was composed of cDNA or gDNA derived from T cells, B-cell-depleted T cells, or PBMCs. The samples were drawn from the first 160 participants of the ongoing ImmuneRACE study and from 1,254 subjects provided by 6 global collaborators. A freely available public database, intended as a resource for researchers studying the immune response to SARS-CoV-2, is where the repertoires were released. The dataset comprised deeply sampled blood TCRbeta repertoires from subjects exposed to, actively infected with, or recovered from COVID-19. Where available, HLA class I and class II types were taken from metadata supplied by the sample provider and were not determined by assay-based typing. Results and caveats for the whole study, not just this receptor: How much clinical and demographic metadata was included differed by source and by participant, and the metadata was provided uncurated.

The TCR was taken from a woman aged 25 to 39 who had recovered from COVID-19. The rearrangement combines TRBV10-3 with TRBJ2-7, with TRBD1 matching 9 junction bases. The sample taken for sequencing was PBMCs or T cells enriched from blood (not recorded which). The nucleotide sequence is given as TGTGCCATCAGAGAACAGGGGGCGGGTTACGAGCAGTACTTC. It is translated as CAIREQGAGYEQYF.